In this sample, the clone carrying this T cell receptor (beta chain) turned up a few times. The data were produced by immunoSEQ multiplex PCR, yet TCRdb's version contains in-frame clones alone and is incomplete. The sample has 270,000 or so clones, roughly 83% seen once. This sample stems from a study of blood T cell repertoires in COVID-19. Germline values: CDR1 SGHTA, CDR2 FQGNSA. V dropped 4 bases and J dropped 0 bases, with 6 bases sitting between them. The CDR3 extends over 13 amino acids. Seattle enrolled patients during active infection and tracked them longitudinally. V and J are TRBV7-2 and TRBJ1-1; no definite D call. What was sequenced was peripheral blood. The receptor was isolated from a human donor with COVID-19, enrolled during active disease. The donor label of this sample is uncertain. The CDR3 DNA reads TGTGCCAGCAGCTCCGGTCTGAACACTGAAGCTTTCTTT. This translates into CASSSGLNTEAFF.